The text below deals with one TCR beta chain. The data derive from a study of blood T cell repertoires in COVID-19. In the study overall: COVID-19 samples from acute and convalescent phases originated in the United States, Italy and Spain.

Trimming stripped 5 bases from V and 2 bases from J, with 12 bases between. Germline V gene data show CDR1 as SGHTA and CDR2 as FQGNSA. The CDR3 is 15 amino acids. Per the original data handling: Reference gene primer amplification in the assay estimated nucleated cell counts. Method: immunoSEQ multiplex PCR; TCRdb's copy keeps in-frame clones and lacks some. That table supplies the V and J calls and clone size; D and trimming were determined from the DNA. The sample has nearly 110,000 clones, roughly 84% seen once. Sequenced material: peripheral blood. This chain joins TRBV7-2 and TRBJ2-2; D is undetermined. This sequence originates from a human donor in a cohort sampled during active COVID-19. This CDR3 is CASSPSVLNTGELFF. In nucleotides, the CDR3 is TGTGCCAGCAGCCCCTCAGTGCTTAACACCGGGGAGCTGTTTTTT.